The clone carrying this T cell receptor (beta chain) was picked up one time. The antigen remains unidentified. With 4 bases removed from V and 3 bases from J, the gap between germline ends came to 17 bases. CDR1 and CDR2 from the germline V gene are SGHRS and YFSETQ. The CDR3 spans 15 residues. Single viable CD3+CD4+CD8-CD45RO+ cells were sorted as the memory CD4+ T cells. Positive selection with CD4 microbeads enriched total CD4+ T cells. This entry comes from a study of memory CD4+ T cells and cytomegalovirus serostatus. Study at large: This sample comes from healthy Belgian adults, several CMV seropositive, around 26 seronegative.

Study findings and constraints: CD4+ memory repertoires contained about 40% of the 164 reported CMV TCRbeta sequences.

The method was immunoSEQ multiplex PCR; TCRdb's version includes in-frame clones alone and lacks a portion of them. This sample yields about 58,000 clones, of which under 90% are seen a single time; around 0.5% belongs to the top ten. The receptor was derived from an adult in good health and CMV-seronegative. Some clones in this sample may be carry-over from other donors' samples. The material sequenced was memory CD4+ T cells from blood. The chain is built from TRBV5-1 and TRBJ2-7, with D possibly being TRBD1 (7 bases). CDR3 in amino acids: CASSDPRDSNYEQYF. DNA of the CDR3: TGCGCCAGCAGCGACCCGCGGGACAGCAACTACGAGCAGTACTTC.